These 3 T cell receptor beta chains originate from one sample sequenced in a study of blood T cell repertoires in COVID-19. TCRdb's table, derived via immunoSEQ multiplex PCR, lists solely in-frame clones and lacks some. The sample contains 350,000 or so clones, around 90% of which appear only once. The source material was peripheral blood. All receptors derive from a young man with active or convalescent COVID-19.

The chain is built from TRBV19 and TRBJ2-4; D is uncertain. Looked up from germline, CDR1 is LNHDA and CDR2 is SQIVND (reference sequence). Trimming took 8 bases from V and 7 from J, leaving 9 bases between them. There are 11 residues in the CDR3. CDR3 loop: CASYDWNIQYF. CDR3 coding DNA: TGTGCCAGTTATGACTGGAACATTCAGTACTTC.

This chain's CDR3 is CASSYPTGTGGFNEQFF. For the CDR3, the DNA is TGTGCCAGCAGTTACCCGACCGGGACAGGGGGATTCAATGAGCAGTTCTTC. The J gene is TRBJ2-1, the V gene TRBV6-2 or TRBV6-3, with 11 positions matching TRBD1. The CDR3 has 17 amino acids. Germline-derived CDR1 and CDR2 are MNHEY and SVGEGT. Trimming cost V 2 bases and J 6 bases; bases outside gene matches: 9.

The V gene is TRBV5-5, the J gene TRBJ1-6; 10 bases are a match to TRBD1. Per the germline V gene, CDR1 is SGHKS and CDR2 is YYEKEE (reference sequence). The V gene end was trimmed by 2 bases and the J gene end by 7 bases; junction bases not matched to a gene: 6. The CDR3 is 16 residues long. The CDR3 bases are TGTGCCAGCAGCTTAGGCGGGACAGGGGTAAATTCACCCCTCCACTTT. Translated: CASSLGGTGVNSPLHF. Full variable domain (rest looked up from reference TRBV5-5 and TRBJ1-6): DAGVTQSPTHLIKTRGQQVTLRCSPISGHKSVSWYQQVLGQGPQFIFQYYEKEERGRGNFPDRFSARQFPNYSSELNVNALLLGDSALYLCASSLGGTGVNSPLHFGNGTRLTVT.